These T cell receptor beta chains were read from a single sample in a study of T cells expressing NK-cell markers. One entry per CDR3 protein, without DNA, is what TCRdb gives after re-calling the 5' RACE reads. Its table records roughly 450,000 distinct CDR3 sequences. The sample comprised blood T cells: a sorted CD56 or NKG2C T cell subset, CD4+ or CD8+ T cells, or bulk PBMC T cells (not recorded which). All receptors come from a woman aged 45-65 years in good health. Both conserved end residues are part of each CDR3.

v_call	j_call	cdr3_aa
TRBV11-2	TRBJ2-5	CASSLFAGVVETQYF
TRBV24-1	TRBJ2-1	CATSEPLAGGPSSYNEQFF
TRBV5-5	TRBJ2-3	CASSLVLSQTQYF
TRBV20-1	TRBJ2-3	CSAPAGSTDTQYF
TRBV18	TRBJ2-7	CASSPIEGAGKEQYF
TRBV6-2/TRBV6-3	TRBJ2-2	CASSYRREGELFF
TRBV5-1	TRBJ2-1	CASSLSGTGGPWEQFF
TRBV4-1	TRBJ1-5	CASSHSGTGEFSQPQHF
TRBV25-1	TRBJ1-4	CASSETGFNEKLFF
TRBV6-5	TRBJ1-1	CASGAGRDRNTEAFF
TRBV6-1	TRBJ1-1	CATRDRAPTEAFF
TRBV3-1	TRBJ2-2	CASSQVLGQGMNTGELFF
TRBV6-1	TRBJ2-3	CASQNFRGSSGRDTDTQYF
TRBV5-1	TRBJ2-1	CASSLALDPNEQFF
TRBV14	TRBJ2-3	CASSQDGFGTQYF
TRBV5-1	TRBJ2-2	CASSSELAGGNGELFF
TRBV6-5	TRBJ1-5	CASSMDRSGPQHF
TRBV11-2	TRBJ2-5	CASSLEHRKTQYF
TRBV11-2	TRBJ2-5	CASSPFGANPRETQYF
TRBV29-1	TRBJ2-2	CSVGSLAGGTGELFF
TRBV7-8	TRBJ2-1	CASSLGRAGFSYNEQFF
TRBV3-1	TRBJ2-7	CASSPLRSSYEQYF
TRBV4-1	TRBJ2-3	CASSQVLAGTTDTQYF
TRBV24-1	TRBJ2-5	CATSEEGKTQYF
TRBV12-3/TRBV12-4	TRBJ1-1	CASSPDGMNTEAFF
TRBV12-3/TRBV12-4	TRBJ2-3	CASRIAGGVLDTQYF
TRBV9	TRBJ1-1	CASSVTGNTEAFF
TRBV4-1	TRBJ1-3	CASSPRALGRGNSGNTIYF
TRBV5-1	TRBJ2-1	CASSGREVPQFF
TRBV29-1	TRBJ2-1	CSASGGASFNEQFF
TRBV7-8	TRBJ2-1	CASSPGVSGSWSLQFF
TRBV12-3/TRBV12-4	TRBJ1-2	CASSFDRVVGYTF
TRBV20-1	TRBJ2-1	CSLKPGPYNEQFF
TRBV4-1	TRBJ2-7	CASSQDSLGGGREQYF
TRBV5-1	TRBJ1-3	CASSGTGFSGNTIYF
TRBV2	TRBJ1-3	CASSEAQRFVIYF
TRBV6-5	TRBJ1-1	CASSYRLTGQLAEAFF
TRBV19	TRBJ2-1	CASSIVGDRGGSEQFF
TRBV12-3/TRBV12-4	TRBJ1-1	CASSLVLDRALNTEAFF
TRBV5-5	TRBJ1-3	CASSWDSSGNTIYF
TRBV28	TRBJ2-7	CASGAGTDEQYF
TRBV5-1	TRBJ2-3	CASHQTVGGDTQYF
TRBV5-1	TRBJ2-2	CASTSLLAENTGELFF
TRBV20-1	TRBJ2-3	CSARGPGTSLDTQYF
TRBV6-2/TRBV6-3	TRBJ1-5	CASRESHYSNQPQHF
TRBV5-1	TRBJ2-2	CASSSLADYTGELFF